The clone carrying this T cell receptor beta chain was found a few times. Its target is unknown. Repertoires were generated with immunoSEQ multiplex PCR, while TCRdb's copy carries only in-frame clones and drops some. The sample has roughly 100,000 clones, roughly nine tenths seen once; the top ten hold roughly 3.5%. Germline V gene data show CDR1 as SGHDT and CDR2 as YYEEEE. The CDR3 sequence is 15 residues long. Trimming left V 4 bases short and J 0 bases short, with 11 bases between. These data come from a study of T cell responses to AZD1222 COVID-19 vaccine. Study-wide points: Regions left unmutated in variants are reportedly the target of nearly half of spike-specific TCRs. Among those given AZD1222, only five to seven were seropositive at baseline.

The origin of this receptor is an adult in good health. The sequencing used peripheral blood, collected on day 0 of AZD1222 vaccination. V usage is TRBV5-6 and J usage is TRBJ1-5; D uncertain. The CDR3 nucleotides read TGTGCCAGCAGCGTCGGAGAACATAGCAATCAGCCCCAGCATTTT. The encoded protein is CASSVGEHSNQPQHF.